This entry is about one T cell receptor beta chain. It was with unique molecular identifiers that the TCRbeta library was prepared. TCRdb ran MiXCR on the PCR reads and lists one entry per CDR3 protein. The repertoire holds roughly 590,000 distinct CDR3 sequences, with roughly 17% as singletons. These data belong to a study of T-cell reconstitution after alpha-beta-depleted transplantation in children. The CDR3 runs to 17 residues. CDR1 and CDR2 (germline): WNHNN, SYGVQD (reference sequence). Unmatched junction bases numbered 11, after V lost 6 bases and J lost 3 bases. This material consisted of PBMCs from the stem cell graft donor, taken from the stem cell graft. The genes are TRBV10-1 and TRBJ2-2; 9 nucleotides match TRBD1. The origin of this receptor is a human donor who donated a stem cell graft to a child with acute myeloid leukemia. CDR3 sequence: CASSPGTGPGDTGELFF. The CDR3 nucleotides read TGCGCCAGCAGCCCCGGGACAGGGCCTGGGGACACCGGGGAGCTGTTTTTT.